This T cell receptor beta chain is from a study of response to subunit inactivated influenza vaccine. Findings and caveats of the study: Researchers suggested that each seasonal influenza vaccination recruits few new T cells.

The length of the CDR3 is 15 residues. With respect to this clonotype: Its specificity is unknown.

TCRdb analysed the RT-PCR reads with MiXCR anew, one entry per CDR3 protein. The sample holds 500,000 to 550,000 distinct CDR3 sequences, roughly a quarter seen once. The sample was also linked to a second study, of T cells expressing NK-cell markers. That work contributes: It was by 5'RACE template switching with UMIs that TCR beta cDNA was made. It was sorted CD3+CD56+NKG2C+, CD3+CD56+NKG2C- and CD3+CD56-NKG2C+ T cells that supplied the TCR beta repertoires. Each of 6 or 7 donors carried dominant NKG2C+ clonotypes accounting for about 1.0-8% of CD8+ T cells. For a handful of donors, these clonotypes were likewise the leading ones in the CD3+CD56-NKG2C+ fraction.

The TCR comes from a man aged 50 to 60 who received an inactivated influenza vaccine. The specimen was CD4+ T cells sorted from PBMCs, collected roughly 12 days after vaccination. This chain joins TRBV21-1 and TRBJ2-1; no DNA check was done on the table's D call, TRBD1. TRBV21-1 is described as a pseudogene. The CDR3 DNA reads as TGTGCCAGCAGCGCGAAACAGGGGGCATACAATGAGCAGTTCTTC. Its translation: CASSAKQGAYNEQFF.